The 8 T cell receptor beta chains presented below share a single source sample, sequenced in a study of blood T cell repertoires in COVID-19. The method was immunoSEQ multiplex PCR; TCRdb's version includes in-frame clones alone and lacks a portion of them. Among about 87,000 clones, about 92% were seen once, and the ten largest hold over 6.5%. Input material: peripheral blood. These receptors were collected from a man aged 18 to 30 with COVID-19, enrolled during active disease.

The V call is TRBV30, the J call TRBJ1-6, with D tentatively TRBD1 (5 bases). Germline V gene data show CDR1 as GTSNPN and CDR2 as SVGIG (reference sequence). V dropped 2 bases and J dropped 14 bases, with 13 bases sitting between them. The CDR3 is made up of 12 amino acids. CDR3 residues: CAWSIGVGTLHF. The DNA for the CDR3 is TGTGCCTGGAGTATAGGGGTAGGAACCCTCCACTTT.

The chain employs TRBV5-1 and TRBJ2-7, with 7 bases that match TRBD1. The CDR3 consists of 14 residues. The V gene end was trimmed by 3 bases and the J gene end by 0 bases; junction bases not matched to a gene: 3. Germline V gene data show CDR1 as SGHRS and CDR2 as YFSETQ. The CDR3 region has the DNA TGCGCCAGCAGCTCGACAGGGCCCTCCTACGAGCAGTACTTC. Protein sequence: CASSSTGPSYEQYF.

This sequence joins TRBV19 and TRBJ2-7, with 7 bases identical to TRBD1. Unmatched junction bases numbered 11, after V lost 7 bases and J lost 5 bases. CDR1 and CDR2 from the germline V gene are LNHDA and SQIVND (reference sequence). The CDR3 totals 14 residues. The chain's CDR3 is CASNHRQGLHEQYF. The CDR3 DNA reads TGTGCCAGTAACCACCGACAGGGTCTCCACGAGCAGTACTTC. Drawing the rest from reference TRBV19 and TRBJ2-7, the complete variable domain is DGGITQSPKYLFRKEGQNVTLSCEQNLNHDAMYWYRQDPGQGLRLIYYSQIVNDFQKGDIAEGYSVSREKKESFPLTVTSAQKNPTAFYLCASNHRQGLHEQYFGPGTRLTVT.

V gene TRBV6-5 combines with J gene TRBJ2-3; the match to TRBD1 covers 8 bases. The germline V gene encodes CDR1 MNHEY and CDR2 SVGAGI. This CDR3 comprises 15 residues. V lost 6 bases to trimming and J lost 0 bases; unmatched junction nucleotides: 5. CDR3 nucleotides: TGTGCCAGCAGCCGCCGGACAGGGAGCACAGATACGCAGTATTTT. This codes for CASSRRTGSTDTQYF.

The gene calls are TRBV27 and TRBJ2-5, with 11 bases matching TRBD2. V shed 2 bases, J shed 1 base, and the junction held 9 bases outside the gene matches. The CDR3 loop spans 18 amino acids. Germline CDR1 is MNHEY and CDR2 is SMNVEV (reference sequence). CDR3: CASSLRLAGRGPQETQYF. CDR3 nucleotides: TGTGCCAGCAGTTTAAGACTAGCGGGAAGGGGGCCCCAAGAGACCCAGTACTTC.

The chain joins TRBV6-5 to TRBJ2-3, with D hard to call. This CDR3 comprises 12 residues. Germline V gene data show CDR1 as MNHEY and CDR2 as SVGAGI. V gave up 6 bases and J gave up 1 base, with 5 bases separating them. CDR3 DNA: TGTGCCAGCAGCCGGGGCACAGATACGCAGTATTTT. This encodes CASSRGTDTQYF.

The chain is built from TRBV5-5 and TRBJ1-2; D uncertain. The CDR3 covers 16 residues. Trimming took off 0 bases at V and 0 bases at J, with 12 bases between the two ends. Germline CDR1 is SGHKS and CDR2 is YYEKEE (reference sequence). The DNA of the CDR3 is TGTGCCAGCAGCTTGGAAGTTGTACTTGCTAACTATGGCTACACCTTC. It yields the protein CASSLEVVLANYGYTF.

The chain links TRBV9 to TRBJ1-1; no firm D call. Trimming removed 0 bases from V and 1 base from J, with 7 bases in between. Per germline, CDR1 SGDLS and CDR2 YYNGEE. The CDR3 is 14 residues long. As DNA, the CDR3 is TGTGCCAGCAGCGTAGGAGGAACGAACACTGAAGCTTTCTTT. This translates into CASSVGGTNTEAFF.